Detailed here is one TCR beta chain. This record belongs to a study of blood T cell repertoires in COVID-19. Study information: The United States, Italy and Spain supplied acute and convalescent COVID-19 samples. The cDNA or gDNA used as material had been derived from T cells, B-cell-depleted T cells, or PBMCs.

Authors' processing steps: Estimation of nucleated cell counts relied on the amplification of reference gene primers. Sequenced by immunoSEQ multiplex PCR; TCRdb stores in-frame clones only, minus some. V, J and clone size were drawn from that table, and D and trimming were deduced from the DNA. The sample records about 270,000 clones, more than 75% being singletons. CDR3 length equals 15 residues. Between the trimmed V and J ends, which lost 6 bases and 7 bases, there was a span of 16 bases. Germline CDR1 and CDR2: MNHEY and SVGAGI. This rearrangement joins TRBV6-5 to TRBJ1-6; tentative D call: TRBD1 (5 bases). The sample was peripheral blood. This TCR derives from a man aged 35-49 years with active or convalescent COVID-19. CDR3 sequence reads: CASRPGELVNSPLHF. CDR3 DNA: TGTGCCAGCAGACCGGGGGAGCTCGTCAATTCACCCCTCCACTTT.